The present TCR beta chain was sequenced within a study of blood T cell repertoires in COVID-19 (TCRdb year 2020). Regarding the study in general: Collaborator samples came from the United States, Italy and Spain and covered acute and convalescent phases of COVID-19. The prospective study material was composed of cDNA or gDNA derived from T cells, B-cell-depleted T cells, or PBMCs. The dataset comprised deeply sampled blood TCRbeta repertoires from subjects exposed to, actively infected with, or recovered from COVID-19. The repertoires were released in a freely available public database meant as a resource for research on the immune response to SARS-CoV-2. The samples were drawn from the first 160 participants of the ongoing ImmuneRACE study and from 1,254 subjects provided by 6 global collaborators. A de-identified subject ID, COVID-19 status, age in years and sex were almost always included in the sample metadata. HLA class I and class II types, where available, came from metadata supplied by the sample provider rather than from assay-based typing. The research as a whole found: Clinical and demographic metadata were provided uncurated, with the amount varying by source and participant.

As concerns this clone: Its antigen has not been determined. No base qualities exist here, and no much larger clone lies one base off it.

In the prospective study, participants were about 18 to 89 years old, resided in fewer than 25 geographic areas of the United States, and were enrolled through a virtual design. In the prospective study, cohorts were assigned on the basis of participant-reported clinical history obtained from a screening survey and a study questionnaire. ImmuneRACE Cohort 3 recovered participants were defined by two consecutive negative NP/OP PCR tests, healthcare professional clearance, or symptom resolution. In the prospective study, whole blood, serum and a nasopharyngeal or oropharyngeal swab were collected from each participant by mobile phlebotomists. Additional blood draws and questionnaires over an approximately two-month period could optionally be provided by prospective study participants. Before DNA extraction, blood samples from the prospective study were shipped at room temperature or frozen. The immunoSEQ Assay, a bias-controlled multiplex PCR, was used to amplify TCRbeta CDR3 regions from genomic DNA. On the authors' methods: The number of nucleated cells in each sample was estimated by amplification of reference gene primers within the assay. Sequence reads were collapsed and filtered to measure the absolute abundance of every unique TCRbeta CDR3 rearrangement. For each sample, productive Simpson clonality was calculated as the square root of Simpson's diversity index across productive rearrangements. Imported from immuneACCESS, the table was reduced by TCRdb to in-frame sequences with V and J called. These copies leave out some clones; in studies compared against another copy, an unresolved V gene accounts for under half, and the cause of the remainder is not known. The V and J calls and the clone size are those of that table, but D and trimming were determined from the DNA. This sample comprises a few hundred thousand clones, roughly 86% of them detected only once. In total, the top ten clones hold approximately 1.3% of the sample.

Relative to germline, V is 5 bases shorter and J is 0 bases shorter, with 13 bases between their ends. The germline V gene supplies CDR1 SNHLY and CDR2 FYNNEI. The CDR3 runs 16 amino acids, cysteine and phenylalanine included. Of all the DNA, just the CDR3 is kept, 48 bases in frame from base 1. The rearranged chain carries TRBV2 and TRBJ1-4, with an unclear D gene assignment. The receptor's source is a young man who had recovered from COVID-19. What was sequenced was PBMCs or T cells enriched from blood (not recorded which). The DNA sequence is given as TGTGCCAGCAGTCCCAGACACCAGGCAACTAATGAAAAACTGTTTTTT. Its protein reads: CASSPRHQATNEKLFF. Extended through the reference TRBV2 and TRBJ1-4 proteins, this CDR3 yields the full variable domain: EPEVTQTPSHQVTQMGQEVILRCVPISNHLYFYWYRQILGQKVEFLVSFYNNEISEKSEIFDDQFSVERPDGSNFTLKIRSTKLEDSAMYFCASSPRHQATNEKLFFGSGTQLSVL.